The clone carrying this T cell receptor beta chain was counted only a few times. TCRdb's copy holds only in-frame clones and misses some; the assay was immunoSEQ multiplex PCR. The sample lists nearly 750,000 clones, around 77% seen once, with around 1.8% in the top ten. The V gene end was trimmed by 1 base and the J gene end by 5 bases; junction bases not matched to a gene: 5. The germline V gene encodes CDR1 SGHTA and CDR2 FQGNSA. The CDR3 loop spans 15 amino acids. The data are from a study of shared clonotypes between healthy human individuals. The clonotype originates from a woman aged 30 to 39 in good health. V and J are TRBV7-2 and TRBJ1-2; TRBD1 matches at 9 bases. Sequenced: memory CD4+ T cells sorted from blood. Specified subset: CD45RA-negative fraction. This CDR3 reads CASSLVGQGMYGYTF. CDR3 DNA sequence: TGTGCCAGCAGCTTAGTAGGACAGGGGATGTATGGCTACACCTTC.